This T cell receptor beta chain emerged from a study of blood T cells in healthy people across ages. Whole-study findings and limits: Naive and antigen-experienced cells could not be conclusively compared, given unsorted PBMCs. Aged donors had fewer naive CD4+ cells and lower diversity than long-lived donors. Naive T cell percentage strongly correlated with TCR beta diversity.

The germline gives CDR1 SGHDT, CDR2 YYEEEE. V was trimmed by 4 bases and J by 0 bases, leaving 14 bases between them. The CDR3 runs to 16 residues. This clonotype was seen a few times. Antigen: not known. The second PCR ran roughly 6 to 11 cycles with a sample-barcoded 5' primer and J-beta primers. The template-switch adaptor, which had 12 random nucleotides, put a tag on each cDNA molecule. One entry per CDR3 protein, called by TCRdb with MiXCR from the 5' RACE reads. Here the sample spans about 1.4 million distinct CDR3 sequences, approximately 60% being singletons. The clonotype was recovered from a young man in good health. Material: blood. This rearrangement joins TRBV5-6 to TRBJ2-1; the D is unclear. Written as DNA, the CDR3 is TGTGCCAGCAGCAGTGGTCCCTTGAGCTCCTACAATGAGCAGTTCTTC. It codes for CASSSGPLSSYNEQFF. The whole variable domain, filled in from reference TRBV5-6 and TRBJ2-1, reads DAGVTQSPTHLIKTRGQQVTLRCSPKSGHDTVSWYQQALGQGPQFIFQYYEEEERQRGNFPDRFSGHQFPNYSSELNVNALLLGDSALYLCASSSGPLSSYNEQFFGPGTRLTVL.